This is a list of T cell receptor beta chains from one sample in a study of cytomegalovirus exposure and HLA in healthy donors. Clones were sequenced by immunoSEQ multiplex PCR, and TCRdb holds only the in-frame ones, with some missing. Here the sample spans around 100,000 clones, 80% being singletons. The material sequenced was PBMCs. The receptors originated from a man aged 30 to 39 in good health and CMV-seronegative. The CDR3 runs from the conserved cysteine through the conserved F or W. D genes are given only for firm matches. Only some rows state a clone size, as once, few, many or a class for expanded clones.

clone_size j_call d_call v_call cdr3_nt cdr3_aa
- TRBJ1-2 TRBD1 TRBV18 TGTGCCAGCTCACCAGGGGACAGGGCATATGGCTACACCTTC CASSPGDRAYGYTF
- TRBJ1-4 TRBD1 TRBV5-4 TGTGCCAGCAGCCCCTCGGCCCGGGACAGTGAAAAACTGTTTTTT CASSPSARDSEKLFF
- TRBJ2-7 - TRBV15 TGTGCCACCAGCAGAGGGAGCGGGCAGCAAGGGTACGAGCAGTACTTC CATSRGSGQQGYEQYF
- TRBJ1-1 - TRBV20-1 TGCAGTGCTAGAAGCAATCGTGAAGCTTTCTTT CSARSNREAFF
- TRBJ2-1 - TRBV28 TGTGCCAGCAGAGGAGGGCTGAGCTCCTACAATGAGCAGTTCTTC CASRGGLSSYNEQFF
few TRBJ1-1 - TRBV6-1 TGTGCCAGCAGTGAATTCTCCGGGAACACTGAAGCTTTCTTT CASSEFSGNTEAFF
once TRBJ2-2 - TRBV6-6 TGTGCCAGCAGTTTCATCTTCAGGGGCCTCACCGGGGAGCTGTTTTTT CASSFIFRGLTGELFF
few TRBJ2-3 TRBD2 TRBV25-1 TGTGCCAGCAGTGCGGGACTAGCGGGGGATACGCAGTATTTT CASSAGLAGDTQYF
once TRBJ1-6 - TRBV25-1 TGTGCCAGCAGTGAATCGAGTACCTATAATTCACCCCTCCACTTT CASSESSTYNSPLHF
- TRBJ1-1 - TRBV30 TGTGCCTGCCGGTCCGGGAACACTGAAGCTTTCTTT CACRSGNTEAFF
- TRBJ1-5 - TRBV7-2 TGTGCCAGCAGCGAAGTTGGACAGAACAATCAGCCCCAGCATTTT CASSEVGQNNQPQHF
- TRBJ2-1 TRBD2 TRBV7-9 TGTGCCAGCAGCTTAGCCTTAGCGGGAGGCTCCTACAATGAGCAGTTCTTC CASSLALAGGSYNEQFF
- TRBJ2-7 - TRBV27 TGTGCCAGCAAAACCTCAGGATCCTACGAGCAGTACTTC CASKTSGSYEQYF
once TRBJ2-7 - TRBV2 TGTGCCAGCAGTCGGCAGGCATACTACGAGCAGTACTTC CASSRQAYYEQYF
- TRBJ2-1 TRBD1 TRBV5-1 TGCGCCAGCAGCTTCAACGGGGACAGGAACAATGAGCAGTTCTTC CASSFNGDRNNEQFF
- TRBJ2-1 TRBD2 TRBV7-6 TGTGCCAGCAGCTTAGTCCTCGGGACTAGCGGATACAATGAGCAGTTCTTC CASSLVLGTSGYNEQFF
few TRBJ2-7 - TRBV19 TGTGCCAGTAGTAGGGGACATTCCACCTACGAGCAGTACTTC CASSRGHSTYEQYF
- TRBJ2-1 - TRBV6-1 TGTGCCAGCTTTCTGGGACTTCACTACAATGAGCAGTTCTTC CASFLGLHYNEQFF
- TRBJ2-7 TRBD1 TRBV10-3 TGTGCCATCGCTAGGACAGGTACCCCCTACGAGCAGTACTTC CAIARTGTPYEQYF
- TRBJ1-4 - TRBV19 TGTGCCAGTAGACGGAGGGGCCCTAATGAAAAACTGTTTTTT CASRRRGPNEKLFF
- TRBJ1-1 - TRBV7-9 TGTGCCAGCAGCCCCATGACAGGCTCAGAAGCTTTCTTT CASSPMTGSEAFF
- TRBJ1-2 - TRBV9 TGTGCCAGCAGCGTAGTGGAGACAGGAGGAGGCTACACCTTC CASSVVETGGGYTF
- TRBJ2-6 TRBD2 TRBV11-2 TGTGCCAGCAGCACCGGACTAGCGGGGAACTCTGGGGCCAACGTCCTGACTTTC CASSTGLAGNSGANVLTF
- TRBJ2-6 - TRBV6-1 TGTGCCAGCAGTGACGAGGCTTCTGGGGCCAACGTCCTGACTTTC CASSDEASGANVLTF
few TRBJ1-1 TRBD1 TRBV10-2 TGCGCCAGCAGCAAACAACAGGGGAAGAATCCTGAAGCTTTCTTT CASSKQQGKNPEAFF
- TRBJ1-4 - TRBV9 TGTGCCAGCAGCCTAACCCCTAATGAAAAACTGTTTTTT CASSLTPNEKLFF
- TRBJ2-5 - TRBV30 TGTGCCTGGGGCCCGTACGGGGGAGAGCAGTACTTC CAWGPYGGEQYF
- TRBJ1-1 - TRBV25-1 TGTGCCAGCAGTTTTTCAAGGCAGGGAGGAACTGAAGCTTTCTTT CASSFSRQGGTEAFF
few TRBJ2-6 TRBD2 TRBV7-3 TGTGCCAGCAGCTCACAGGGACTAGCCCCTGGGGCCAACGTCCTGACTTTC CASSSQGLAPGANVLTF
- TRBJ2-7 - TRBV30 TGTGCCTGGCAGGCGAGCTCCTACGAGCAGTACTTC CAWQASSYEQYF
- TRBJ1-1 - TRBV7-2 TGTGCCAGCAGCCGGGACTCCGCTGAAGCTTTCTTT CASSRDSAEAFF
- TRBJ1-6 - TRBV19 TGTGCCGGAGCCGATACAATATATGGTTCACCCCTCCACTTT CAGADTIYGSPLHF
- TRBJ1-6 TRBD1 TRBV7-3 TGTGCCAGCAGCAGGGGAGACAGGGGTTATAATTCACCCCTCCACTTT CASSRGDRGYNSPLHF
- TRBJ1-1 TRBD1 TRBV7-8 TGTGCCAGCAGCTTAGCGGGAGGGACAGGGAACACTGAAGCTTTCTTT CASSLAGGTGNTEAFF
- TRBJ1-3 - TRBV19 TGTGCCAGTTCTATTCACTCTGGAAACACCATATATTTT CASSIHSGNTIYF
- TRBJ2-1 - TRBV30 TGTGCCTGGACTCCTTACCGGAGAAGCTCCTACAATGAGCAGTTCTTC CAWTPYRRSSYNEQFF
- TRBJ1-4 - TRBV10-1 TGCGCCAGCAGCCCTGGTCGGCGACTCGGTGGGGAAAAACTGTTTTTT CASSPGRRLGGEKLFF
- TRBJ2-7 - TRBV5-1 TGCGCCAGCAGCTTGTACAGGATAAGCTCCTACGAGCAGTACTTC CASSLYRISSYEQYF
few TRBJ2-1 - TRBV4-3 TGCGCCAGCAGCCAAGATTCGGGCCTAGCGCAGTTCTTC CASSQDSGLAQFF
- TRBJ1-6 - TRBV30 TGTGCCTGGAGTGTAACAGGGAGCTCCTATAATTCACCCCTCCACTTT CAWSVTGSSYNSPLHF
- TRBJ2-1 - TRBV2 TGTGCCAGCAATCCCGGGACTTCATACAATGAGCAGTTCTTC CASNPGTSYNEQFF
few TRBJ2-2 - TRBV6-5 TGTGCCAGCAGTCTCATGACAAGAACCGGGGAGCTGTTTTTT CASSLMTRTGELFF
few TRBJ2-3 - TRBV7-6 TGTGCCAGCAGCCAAGGGGCAGGTTCCACAGATACGCAGTATTTT CASSQGAGSTDTQYF
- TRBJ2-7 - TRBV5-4 TGTGCCAGCAGCTTGGCTTCTAGCGTACCCTACGAGCAGTACTTC CASSLASSVPYEQYF
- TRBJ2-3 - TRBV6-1 TGTGCCAGCAGTGTCGCCGGGAGCACAGATACGCAGTATTTT CASSVAGSTDTQYF
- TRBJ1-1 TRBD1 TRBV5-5 TGTGCCAGCAGCTTGCAGGGACAGGGGTTTATAGCTTTCTTT CASSLQGQGFIAFF
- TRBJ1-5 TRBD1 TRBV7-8 TGTGCCAGCAGCCCTGGAACAGGGGGGCTAAATCAGCCCCAGCATTTT CASSPGTGGLNQPQHF
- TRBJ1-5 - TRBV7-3 TGTGCCAGCAGCCTTGACAGGAATCAGCCCCAGCATTTT CASSLDRNQPQHF
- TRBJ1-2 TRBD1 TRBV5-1 TGCGCCAGCAGCGCAGGGGGCAACTATGGCTACACCTTC CASSAGGNYGYTF
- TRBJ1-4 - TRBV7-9 TGTGCCAGCAGCCGGACAGATAATGAAAAACTGTTTTTT CASSRTDNEKLFF
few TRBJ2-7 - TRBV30 TGTGCCTGGAGTGGCGGGTCTAGGGAGCAGTACTTC CAWSGGSREQYF
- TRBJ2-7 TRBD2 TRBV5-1 TGCGCCAGCAGCTTGCTGACTAGCGGGAGGCCCTCCTACGAGCAGTACTTC CASSLLTSGRPSYEQYF